The subject of this entry is one TCR beta chain. This specimen belongs to a study of blood T cell repertoires in COVID-19. Produced via immunoSEQ multiplex PCR; TCRdb's table is partial and in-frame only. Seen here are approximately 190,000 clones, about 80% observed once, and the top ten hold about an eighth. Trimming pared 1 base from V and 8 bases from J, leaving 3 bases between. The V gene's germline CDR1 is SGHAT and CDR2 FQNNGV. The CDR3 contains 11 residues. The sequence derives from a man aged 25 to 40 with active or convalescent COVID-19. What was sequenced was peripheral blood. The chain employs TRBV11-2 and TRBJ2-1; no reliable D call. CDR3 in amino acids: CASSLVDEQFF. In DNA form, the CDR3 reads TGTGCCAGCAGCTTAGTCGATGAGCAGTTCTTC.